One sample yielded the 14 T cell receptor beta chains listed below, sequenced in a study of T-cell memory formation after mild COVID-19. TCRdb reprocessed the 5' RACE reads with MiXCR, giving one entry per CDR3 protein. The sample lists fewer than 500,000 distinct CDR3 sequences; around 25% were seen once. Specimen: PBMCs or a T cell subset sorted from them (not recorded which). The receptors derive from an adult woman who had mild COVID-19 (a few samples of this study predate the infection). Cell type and time point are not known.

This clonotype was observed a handful of times. V and J are TRBV30 and TRBJ2-4; 8 bases match TRBD2. The CDR3 extends over 13 amino acids. Germline V gene sequence: CDR1 GTSNPN, CDR2 SVGIG (reference sequence). Trimming at V came to 5 bases and at J to 6 bases, leaving 6 bases not matched to a gene. The CDR3 region is CAWVEAGGNIQYF. The CDR3 DNA reads TGTGCCTGGGTGGAGGCGGGAGGAAACATTCAGTACTTC.

The rearrangement uses TRBV7-2 and TRBJ1-5; D might be TRBD1 (6 bases). In germline, CDR1 is SGHTA, CDR2 FQGNSA. This CDR3 contains 14 residues. The V and J ends lost 2 bases and 7 bases respectively, with 12 bases between them. Here the CDR3 DNA reads TGTGCCAGCAGCTTAAGGGCAGGGGACCAGCCCCAGCATTTT. Translation gives CASSLRAGDQPQHF.

A few counts support this clonotype. CDR3 residues: CASSHPDSGNTIYF. The CDR3 DNA reads TGCGCCAGCAGTCACCCGGACTCTGGAAACACCATATATTTT. The chain employs TRBV5-1 and TRBJ1-3; D ambiguous. Germline CDR1 and CDR2: SGHRS and YFSETQ. The CDR3 extends over 14 amino acids. The V gene lost 5 bases and the J gene lost 0 bases, with 9 bases spanning the gap.

The rearrangement joins TRBV12-3 or TRBV12-4 to TRBJ1-1; D is undetermined. This CDR3 is built from 11 residues. Deletions cut 3 bases from V and 5 bases from J, with 4 bases between. The CDR3 sequence is CASSFRTEAFF. The CDR3 region has the DNA TGTGCCAGCAGTTTCCGGACTGAAGCTTTCTTT.

A few counts support this clonotype. This chain links TRBV9 with TRBJ2-7, with 9 bases aligning to TRBD2. The V gene's germline CDR1 is SGDLS and CDR2 YYNGEE. There are 17 residues in the CDR3. V was pared by 0 bases and J by 0 bases, with 7 bases of the junction left unmatched. CDR3 in DNA: TGTGCCAGCAGCGTAGGGTCTAGCGGGAAGAGCTCCTACGAGCAGTACTTC. Protein product: CASSVGSSGKSSYEQYF.

This rearrangement joins TRBV24-1 to TRBJ2-5; 7 bases agree with TRBD2. Germline loops: CDR1 KGHDR, CDR2 SFDVKD. V lost 0 bases, J lost 3 bases, and 0 bases stayed unmatched. There are 14 residues in the CDR3. Here the CDR3 reads CATSDLGGEETQYF. For the CDR3, the DNA is TGTGCCACCAGTGATTTGGGGGGGGAAGAGACCCAGTACTTC.

This clonotype occurred many times. This rearrangement joins TRBV5-5 to TRBJ2-3; D possibly corresponds to TRBD1 (7 bases). Germline V lookup: CDR1 SGHKS, CDR2 YYEKEE (reference sequence). CDR3 size: 14 residues. V was cut by 6 bases and J by 3 bases, with 14 bases left in between. In DNA form, the CDR3 reads TGTGCCAGCACTGCGGGACAGCGGACAGATACGCAGTATTTT. Translated: CASTAGQRTDTQYF.

This sequence joins TRBV7-9 and TRBJ2-7; 8 nucleotides line up with TRBD2. This CDR3 region has 13 residues. V shed 8 bases and J 3 bases; nucleotides not matched to a gene: 6. CDR1 and CDR2 from the germline V gene are SEHNR and FQNEAQ (reference sequence). CDR3 region: CASGTGGVYEQYF. As DNA, the CDR3 is TGTGCCAGCGGGACCGGGGGGGTCTACGAGCAGTACTTC.

The chain joins TRBV12-3 or TRBV12-4 to TRBJ2-2, with D perhaps matching TRBD2 (5 bases). V lost 6 bases and J 2 bases, leaving 13 bases between the germline ends. This CDR3 comprises 15 residues. CDR3 bases: TGTGCCAGCAGATTGGAGGTTGTTAACACCGGGGAGCTGTTTTTT. This encodes CASRLEVVNTGELFF.

The V gene is TRBV12-3 or TRBV12-4, the J gene TRBJ2-7; D ambiguous. CDR3 length: 14 residues. Deletions cut 5 bases from V and 2 bases from J, with 13 bases between. As DNA, the CDR3 is TGTGCCAGCAGTGAGGAGACTGGTACCTACGAGCAGTACTTC. This translates into CASSEETGTYEQYF.

This clonotype showed up just a few times. This sequence joins TRBV7-2 and TRBJ2-1, with 10 bases aligning to TRBD2. After removal of 3 bases from V and 7 bases from J, the junction contained 6 bases not matched to a gene. Germline lookup yields CDR1 SGHTA and CDR2 FQGNSA. The length of the CDR3 is 15 residues. CDR3 loop: CASSFTSGMGNEQFF. The CDR3 DNA is TGTGCCAGCAGCTTCACTAGCGGGATGGGGAATGAGCAGTTCTTC.

This sequence joins TRBV11-2 and TRBJ2-1, with TRBD2 as a possible D gene (6 bases). The CDR3 is made up of 14 amino acids. CDR1 is SGHAT, CDR2 FQNNGV, per germline. Trimming took off 5 bases at V and 7 bases at J, with 15 bases between the two ends. CDR3 region: CASSLRDFWNEQFF. The CDR3 bases are TGTGCCAGCAGCCTACGGGACTTCTGGAATGAGCAGTTCTTC.

V gene TRBV3-1 combines with J gene TRBJ2-7; 7 positions agree with TRBD2. The V gene's germline CDR1 is LGHDT and CDR2 YNNKEL (reference sequence). CDR3 length: 15 amino acids. After removal of 1 base from V and 0 bases from J, the junction contained 3 bases not matched to a gene. The CDR3 DNA is TGTGCCAGCAGCCAAGTCCCTAGCGGCTCCTACGAGCAGTACTTC. Its translation: CASSQVPSGSYEQYF.

The V call is TRBV7-3, the J call TRBJ2-1; no clear D gene. The germline V gene encodes CDR1 SGHTA and CDR2 FQGTGA. This CDR3 has 15 amino acids. Trimming stripped 5 bases from V and 0 bases from J, with 11 bases between. The CDR3 region is CASSPDSISYNEQFF. CDR3 bases: TGTGCCAGCAGCCCCGACTCAATCTCCTACAATGAGCAGTTCTTC.